This TCR beta chain appears in the sequencing data of a study of blood T cell repertoires in COVID-19. The junction had 4 bases not matched to a gene; V was cut back by 1 base and J by 5 bases. The germline gives CDR1 SGHVS, CDR2 FQNEAQ. The CDR3 runs 15 residues. Sequencing used immunoSEQ multiplex PCR; TCRdb keeps in-frame clones, though not all of them. The sample holds 330,000 or so clones; roughly 89% are singletons and the top ten take around 4%. It was during active infection that Seattle patients were enrolled and then longitudinally followed. The source material was peripheral blood. The origin of this receptor is a woman aged 60-70 years with COVID-19, enrolled during active disease. The chain joins TRBV7-8 to TRBJ2-1, with TRBD1 matching 8 bases. The DNA of the CDR3 is TGTGCCAGCAGCTTAGTTCAGGGGGCAGACAATGAGCAGTTCTTC. The encoded protein is CASSLVQGADNEQFF.